This T cell receptor beta chain was retrieved from a study of blood T cell repertoires in COVID-19. The wider study: T cells, B-cell-depleted T cells, or PBMCs supplied cDNA or gDNA.

Produced via immunoSEQ multiplex PCR; TCRdb's table is partial and in-frame only. Here the sample spans over 200,000 clones, around 90% being singletons. Participants were aged 18 to 89 years, lived in about two dozen US areas, and enrolled virtually. Membership in each cohort depended on participant-reported clinical history. Deletions cut 4 bases from V and 5 bases from J, with 18 bases between. Per the germline V gene, CDR1 is SGHDT and CDR2 is YYEEEE. The CDR3 runs to 15 residues. The clonotype was recovered from a human donor in a cohort exposed to, infected with or recovered from COVID-19 (not recorded which). The donor label of this sample is uncertain. The V and J genes are TRBV5-6 and TRBJ1-1; D ambiguous. The sample was PBMCs or T cells enriched from blood (not recorded which). CDR3 loop: CASSTNPVGGTEAFF. In DNA, the CDR3 is TGTGCCAGCAGCACGAACCCGGTAGGAGGGACTGAAGCTTTCTTT. Variable domain in full (rest from reference TRBV5-6 and TRBJ1-1): DAGVTQSPTHLIKTRGQQVTLRCSPKSGHDTVSWYQQALGQGPQFIFQYYEEEERQRGNFPDRFSGHQFPNYSSELNVNALLLGDSALYLCASSTNPVGGTEAFFGQGTRLTVV.